This entry lists 2 T cell receptor beta chains sequenced from one sample in a study of circulating CD8 cells and anti-PD-1 response in melanoma. Sorting of live CD3+CD8+TCRalphabeta+ cells by PD-1 and/or TIGIT gave four subsets. The QIAseq Immune Repertoire TCR panel built the libraries from roughly 16 ng of total RNA. Via MiXCR, TCRdb re-called the reads, giving one row per CDR3 protein. The table records about a thousand distinct CDR3 sequences, about 7.3% of them present only once. Sequencing was performed on CD8+ T cells from PBMCs, taken at baseline or after one month of anti-PD-1 therapy (not recorded which). These receptors came from a human donor with melanoma.

By share, this clonotype ranks as large. The rearrangement links TRBV7-3 to TRBJ2-2; the D is unclear. Germline CDR1 and CDR2: SGHTA and FQGTGA. The V end lost 2 bases, the J end lost 6 bases, and 7 bases lay between the germline ends. The length of the CDR3 is 13 residues. DNA of the CDR3: TGTGCCAGCAGCTTAGGCTCCGCCGGGGAGCTGTTTTTT. Residues: CASSLGSAGELFF.

This clonotype is large in the sample. This sequence joins TRBV4-1 and TRBJ1-1, with D perhaps TRBD1 (5 bases). Trimming removed 0 bases from V and 11 bases from J, with 13 bases in between. This CDR3 has 13 amino acids. Germline CDR1 and CDR2: MGHRA and YSYEKL. The CDR3 protein is CASSQDYRHGAFF. The CDR3 DNA reads as TGCGCCAGCAGCCAAGATTACAGGCACGGGGCTTTCTTT.